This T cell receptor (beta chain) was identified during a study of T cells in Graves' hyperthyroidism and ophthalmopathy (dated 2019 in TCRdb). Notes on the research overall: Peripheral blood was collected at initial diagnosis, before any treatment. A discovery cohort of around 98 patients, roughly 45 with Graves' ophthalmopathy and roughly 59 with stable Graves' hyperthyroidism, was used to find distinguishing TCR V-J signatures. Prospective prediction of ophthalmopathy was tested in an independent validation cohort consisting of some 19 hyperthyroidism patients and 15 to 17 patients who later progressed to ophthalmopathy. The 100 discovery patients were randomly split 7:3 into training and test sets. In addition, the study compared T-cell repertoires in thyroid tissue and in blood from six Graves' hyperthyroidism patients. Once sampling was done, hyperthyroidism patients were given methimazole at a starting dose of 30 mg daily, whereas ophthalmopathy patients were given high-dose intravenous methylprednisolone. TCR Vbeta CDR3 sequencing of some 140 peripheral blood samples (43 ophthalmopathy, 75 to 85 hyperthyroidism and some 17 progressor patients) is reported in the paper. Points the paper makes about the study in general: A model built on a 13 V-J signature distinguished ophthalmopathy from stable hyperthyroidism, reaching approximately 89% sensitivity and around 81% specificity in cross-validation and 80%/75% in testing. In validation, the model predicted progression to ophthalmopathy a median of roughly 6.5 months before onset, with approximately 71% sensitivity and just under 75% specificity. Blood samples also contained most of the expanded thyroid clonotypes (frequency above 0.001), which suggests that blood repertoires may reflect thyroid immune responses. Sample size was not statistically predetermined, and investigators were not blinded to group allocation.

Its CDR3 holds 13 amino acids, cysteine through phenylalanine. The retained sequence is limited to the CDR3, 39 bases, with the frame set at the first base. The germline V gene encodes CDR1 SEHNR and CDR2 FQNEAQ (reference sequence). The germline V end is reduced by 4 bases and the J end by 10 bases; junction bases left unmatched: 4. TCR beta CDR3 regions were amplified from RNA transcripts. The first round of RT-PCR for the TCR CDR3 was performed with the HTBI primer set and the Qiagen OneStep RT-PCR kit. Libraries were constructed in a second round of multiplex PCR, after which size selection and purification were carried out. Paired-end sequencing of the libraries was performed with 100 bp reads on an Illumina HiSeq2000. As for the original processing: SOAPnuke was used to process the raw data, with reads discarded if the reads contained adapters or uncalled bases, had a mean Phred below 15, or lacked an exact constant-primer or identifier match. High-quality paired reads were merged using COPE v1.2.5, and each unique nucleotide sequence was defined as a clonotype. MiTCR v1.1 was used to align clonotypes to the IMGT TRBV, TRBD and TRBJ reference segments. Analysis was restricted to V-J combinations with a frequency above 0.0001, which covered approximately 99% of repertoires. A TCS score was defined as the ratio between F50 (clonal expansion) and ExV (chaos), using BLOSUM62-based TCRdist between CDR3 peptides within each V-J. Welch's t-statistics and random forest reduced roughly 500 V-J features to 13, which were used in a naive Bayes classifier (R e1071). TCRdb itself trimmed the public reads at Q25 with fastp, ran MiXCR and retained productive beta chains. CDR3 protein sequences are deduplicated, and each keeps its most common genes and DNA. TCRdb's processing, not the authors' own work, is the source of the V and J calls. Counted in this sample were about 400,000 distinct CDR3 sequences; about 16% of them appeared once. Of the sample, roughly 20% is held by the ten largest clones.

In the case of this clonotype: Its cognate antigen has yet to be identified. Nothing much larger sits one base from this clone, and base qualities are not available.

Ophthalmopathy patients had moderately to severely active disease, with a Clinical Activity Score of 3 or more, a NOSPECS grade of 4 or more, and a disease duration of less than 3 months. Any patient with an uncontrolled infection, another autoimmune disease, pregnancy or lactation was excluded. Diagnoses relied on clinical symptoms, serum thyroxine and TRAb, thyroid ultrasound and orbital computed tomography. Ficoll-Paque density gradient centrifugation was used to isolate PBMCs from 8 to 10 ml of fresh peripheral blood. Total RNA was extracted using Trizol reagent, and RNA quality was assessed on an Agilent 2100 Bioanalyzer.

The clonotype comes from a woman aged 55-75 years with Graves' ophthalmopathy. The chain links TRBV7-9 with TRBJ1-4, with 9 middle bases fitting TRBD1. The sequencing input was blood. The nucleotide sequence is TGTGCCAGCAGCTCCCCGGGACAGGGAAAACTGTTTTTT. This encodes CASSSPGQGKLFF.